This TCR beta chain comes out of a study of OX40 agonist ivuxolimab in advanced cancers. Study-level information: Previous treatment with anti-PD-1, anti-PD-L1 or anti-CTLA-4 therapy was allowed; roughly 40% had received some.

With regard to this clone: Its antigen is unidentified.

Germline values: CDR1 SGHKS, CDR2 YYEKEE (reference sequence). The V end was cut by 5 bases, the J end by 4 bases, with 16 bases between. The CDR3 is 15 residues long. Generated by immunoSEQ multiplex PCR, the TCRdb table keeps only in-frame clones and is missing some. Of fewer than 90,000 clones in the sample, approximately 86% were seen once. Study results and caveats: Partial responders at 0.1-3.0 mg/kg showed near-lowest clonal expansion. CD4+ T cells averaged fewer expanded clones than CD8+ T cells. Among expanded peripheral T cells, antigen specificity went undetermined.

The chain has TRBV5-5 and TRBJ1-5; tentative D call: TRBD1 (5 bases). The receptor comes from an adult with an advanced solid tumor such as melanoma, head and neck, liver or kidney cancer. The input for sequencing was CD4+ or CD8+ T cells sorted from blood, taken in a trial of the OX40 agonist ivuxolimab. Here the CDR3 reads CASSPLGDWNQPQHF. CDR3 in DNA: TGTGCCAGCAGTCCTTTGGGGGATTGGAATCAGCCCCAGCATTTT.